This entry lists 11 T cell receptor beta chains sequenced from one sample in a study of T cells in Graves' hyperthyroidism and ophthalmopathy. It was RNA transcripts that yielded the amplified TCR beta CDR3 regions. Primed by the HTBI set, a first-round RT-PCR was run on the TCR CDR3. MiXCR, applied by TCRdb to the multiplex PCR reads, yields one record per CDR3 protein. The data show hundreds of thousands of distinct CDR3 sequences, around 45% seen once. Sequencing input: peripheral blood or thyroid tissue (not recorded which). Every receptor here comes from a woman younger than 30 with Graves' hyperthyroidism.

This rearrangement joins TRBV7-9 to TRBJ1-4, with D uncertain. Germline V gene data show CDR1 as SEHNR and CDR2 as FQNEAQ (reference sequence). This CDR3 region has 11 residues. V lost 6 bases and J 12 bases, leaving 11 bases between the germline ends. Here the CDR3 reads CASSAWRELFF. The CDR3 coding sequence is TGTGCCAGCAGTGCCTGGAGGGAACTGTTTTTT.

The chain uses TRBV7-2 and TRBJ1-4; D ambiguous. The CDR3 covers 13 residues. Trimming removed 3 bases from V and 8 bases from J, with 10 bases in between. Germline CDR1 SGHTA, CDR2 FQGNSA. CDR3 residues: CASSFVGSEKLFF. The CDR3 region has the DNA TGTGCCAGCAGCTTTGTTGGATCAGAAAAACTGTTTTTT.

This clonotype was observed a few times. The chain recombines TRBV13 with TRBJ1-2, with 10 positions matching TRBD1. The CDR3 totals 16 residues. CDR1 PRHDT and CDR2 FYEKMQ come from the germline V gene (reference sequence). V was pared by 5 bases and J by 5 bases, with 11 bases of the junction left unmatched. The CDR3 loop reads CASSLADRGFRYGYTF. In nucleotides, the CDR3 is TGTGCCAGCAGCCTCGCGGACAGGGGGTTTCGGTATGGCTACACCTTC.

This chain uses TRBV7-3 with TRBJ1-1; 7 nucleotides agree with TRBD1. The CDR3 has 14 residues. V lost 0 bases, J lost 8 bases, and 6 bases stayed unmatched. The germline V gene encodes CDR1 SGHTA and CDR2 FQGTGA. In DNA, the CDR3 is TGTGCCAGCAGCTTAACAGGGGGCAGCGACGAAGCTTTCTTT. The encoded protein is CASSLTGGSDEAFF.

This chain links TRBV19 with TRBJ1-5; D might be TRBD1 (5 bases). Looked up from germline, CDR1 is LNHDA and CDR2 is SQIVND (reference sequence). The germline V and J ends were trimmed by 6 bases and 3 bases, with 18 bases remaining between them. The CDR3 consists of 16 residues. In DNA, the CDR3 is TGTGCCAGTAGCCGCAGGGCGCTTGATTTCAATCAGCCCCAGCATTTT. Its translation: CASSRRALDFNQPQHF.

This clonotype has a handful of counts. This sequence joins TRBV24-1 and TRBJ2-7; possibly TRBD2 for D (5 bases). Germline V gene sequence: CDR1 KGHDR, CDR2 SFDVKD. CDR3 length: 17 amino acids. Between the trimmed V and J ends, which lost 2 bases and 3 bases, there was a span of 19 bases. The CDR3 bases are TGTGCCACCAGTGATTCCACCCGGGGTGGGATTGGCTACGAGCAGTACTTC. Protein product: CATSDSTRGGIGYEQYF.

The genes are TRBV7-2 and TRBJ2-5, with D uncertain. The CDR3 covers 13 residues. Germline V CDR1 and CDR2: SGHTA, FQGNSA. Trimming shortened V by 7 bases and J by 4 bases, and 13 bases separated the two germline ends. CDR3 in amino acids: CASTRARGETQYF. The CDR3 DNA follows: TGTGCCAGCACCCGGGCCCGCGGAGAGACCCAGTACTTC.

As for this clonotype: Germline is not matched at one junction end, which may reflect a read error. V usage is TRBV7-2 and J usage is TRBJ2-7; 7 bases agree with TRBD1. Germline V gene data show CDR1 as SGHTA and CDR2 as FQGNSA. The CDR3 length is 13 residues. CDR3 in amino acids: CASSQDIGGGQYF. As DNA, the CDR3 is TGCGCCAGCAGCCAAGATATAGGGGGCGGGCAGTACTTC.

About this clonotype itself: Given a much more abundant clone one base away, this may be a read error. CDR3 in DNA: TGTGCCGGGACAGGGGGAGTTCAGCCCCAGCATTTT. It encodes CAGTGGVQPQHF. The V and J genes are TRBV11-3 and TRBJ1-5, with 11 bases matching TRBD1. Germline CDR1 and CDR2: SGHNT and YENEEA. V gave up 11 bases and J gave up 6 bases; unmatched junction bases: 3. This CDR3 has 12 residues.

The rearrangement links TRBV7-8 to TRBJ2-5; D call uncertain. With 0 bases removed from V and 2 bases from J, the gap between germline ends came to 10 bases. Germline CDR1 SGHVS, CDR2 FQNEAQ. The length of the CDR3 is 15 residues. The CDR3 nucleotides are TGTGCCAGCAGCTTAGCCGGTCAGAATCAAGAGACCCAGTACTTC. Protein product: CASSLAGQNQETQYF.

This clonotype was observed a handful of times. The V gene is TRBV13, the J gene TRBJ1-4; 8 positions match TRBD1. The V gene's germline CDR1 is PRHDT and CDR2 FYEKMQ (reference sequence). This CDR3 spans 15 amino acids. Trimming removed 5 bases from V and 1 base from J; junction bases left unmatched: 3. For the CDR3, the DNA is TGTGCCAGCAGCCCGGACAGGGAAACTAATGAAAAACTGTTTTTT. This sequence encodes CASSPDRETNEKLFF.